This T cell receptor beta chain is from a study of CD8 T cells in Susac syndrome. Notes on the study in general: Only a relatively small number of individuals were included in the TCR sequencing and HLA analysis.

From blood CD8+ and CD4+ T cells, the TCR beta chain was sequenced. V lost 3 bases and J lost 4, with 10 bases in between. Germline V gene sequence: CDR1 GTSNPN, CDR2 SVGIG (reference sequence). The CDR3 is 12 residues long. This clonotype was detected a few times. The target antigen is unknown. Random hexamers were used to reverse transcribe an amount of 0.5 to 1 ug RNA. From the immunoSEQ multiplex PCR reads, TCRdb called clonotypes with MiXCR, one entry per CDR3 protein. The sample holds a few hundred thousand distinct CDR3 sequences, approximately 90% seen once. The source of this sequence is a human donor with multiple sclerosis. Sequencing input: CD8+ T cells from PBMCs. This chain links TRBV30 with TRBJ2-7; D uncertain. CDR3 residues: CAWRSTVYEQYF. The CDR3 coding sequence is TGTGCCTGGAGGAGTACGGTTTACGAGCAGTACTTC.